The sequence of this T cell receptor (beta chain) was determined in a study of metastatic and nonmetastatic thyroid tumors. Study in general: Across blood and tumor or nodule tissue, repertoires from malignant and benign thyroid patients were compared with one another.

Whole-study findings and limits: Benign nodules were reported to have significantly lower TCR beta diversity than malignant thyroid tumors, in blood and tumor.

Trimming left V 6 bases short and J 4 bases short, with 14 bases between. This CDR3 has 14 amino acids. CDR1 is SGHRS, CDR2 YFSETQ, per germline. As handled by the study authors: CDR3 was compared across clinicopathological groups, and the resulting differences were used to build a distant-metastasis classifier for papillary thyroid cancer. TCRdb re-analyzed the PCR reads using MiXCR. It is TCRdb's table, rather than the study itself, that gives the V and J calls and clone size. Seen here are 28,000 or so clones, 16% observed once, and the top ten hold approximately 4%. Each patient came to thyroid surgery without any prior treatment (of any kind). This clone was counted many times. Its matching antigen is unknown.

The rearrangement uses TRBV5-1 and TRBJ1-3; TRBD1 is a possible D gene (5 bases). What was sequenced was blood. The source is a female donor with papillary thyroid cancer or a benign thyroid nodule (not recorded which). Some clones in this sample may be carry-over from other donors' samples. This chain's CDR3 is CASTTGPLGNTIYF. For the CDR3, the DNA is TGCGCCAGCACCACGGGACCCCTCGGAAACACCATATATTTT.